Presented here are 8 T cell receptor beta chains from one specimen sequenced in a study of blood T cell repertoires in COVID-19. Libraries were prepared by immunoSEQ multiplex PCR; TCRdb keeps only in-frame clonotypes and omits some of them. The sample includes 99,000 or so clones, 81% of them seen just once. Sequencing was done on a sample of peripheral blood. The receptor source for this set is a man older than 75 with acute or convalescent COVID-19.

The CDR3 is CASSWTGGSSQFF. CDR3 sequence (DNA): TGTGCCAGCAGCTGGACAGGGGGATCAAGTCAGTTCTTC. The V call is TRBV11-2, the J call TRBJ2-1; TRBD1 matches 10 bases. The CDR3 length is 13 residues. Per the germline V gene, CDR1 is SGHAT and CDR2 is FQNNGV. The V segment lost 4 bases and the J segment 13 bases; nucleotides outside the gene matches: 7.

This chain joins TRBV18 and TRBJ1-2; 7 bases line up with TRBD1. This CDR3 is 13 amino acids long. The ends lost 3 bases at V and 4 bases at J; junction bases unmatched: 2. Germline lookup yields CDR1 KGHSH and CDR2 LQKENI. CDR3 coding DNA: TGTGCCAGCTCACCTGACAGGGTCTATGGCTACACCTTC. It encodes CASSPDRVYGYTF.

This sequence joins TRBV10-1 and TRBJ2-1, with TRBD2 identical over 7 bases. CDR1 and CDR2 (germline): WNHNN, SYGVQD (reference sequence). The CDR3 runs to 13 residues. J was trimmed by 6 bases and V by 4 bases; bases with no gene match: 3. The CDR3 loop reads CASSAVAGNEQFF. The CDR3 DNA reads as TGCGCCAGCAGTGCGGTAGCGGGCAATGAGCAGTTCTTC.

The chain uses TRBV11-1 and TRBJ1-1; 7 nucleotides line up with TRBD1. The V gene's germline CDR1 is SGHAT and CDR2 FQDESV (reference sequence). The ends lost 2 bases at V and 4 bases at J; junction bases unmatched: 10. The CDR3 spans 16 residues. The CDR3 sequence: CASSLYTGVAPTEAFF. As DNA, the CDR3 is TGTGCCAGCAGCTTATATACAGGGGTCGCTCCCACTGAAGCTTTCTTT.

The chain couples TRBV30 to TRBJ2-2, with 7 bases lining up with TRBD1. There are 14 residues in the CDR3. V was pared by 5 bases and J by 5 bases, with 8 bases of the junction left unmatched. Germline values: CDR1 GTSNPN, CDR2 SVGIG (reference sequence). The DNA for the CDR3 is TGTGCCTGGGCTACTGGACAGGAAACCGGGGAGCTGTTTTTT. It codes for CAWATGQETGELFF.

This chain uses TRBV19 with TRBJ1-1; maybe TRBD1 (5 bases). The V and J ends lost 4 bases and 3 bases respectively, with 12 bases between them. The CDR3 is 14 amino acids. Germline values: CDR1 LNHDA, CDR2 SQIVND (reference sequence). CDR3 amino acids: CASSKGRQYTEAFF. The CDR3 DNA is TGTGCCAGTAGTAAAGGAAGACAGTACACTGAAGCTTTCTTT.

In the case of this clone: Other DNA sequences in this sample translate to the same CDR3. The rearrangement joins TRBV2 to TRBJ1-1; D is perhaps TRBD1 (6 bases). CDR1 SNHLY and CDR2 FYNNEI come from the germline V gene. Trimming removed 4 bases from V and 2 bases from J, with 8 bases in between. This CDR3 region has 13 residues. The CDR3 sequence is CASSAQGNTEAFF. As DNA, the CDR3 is TGTGCCAGCAGTGCACAGGGTAACACTGAAGCTTTCTTT.

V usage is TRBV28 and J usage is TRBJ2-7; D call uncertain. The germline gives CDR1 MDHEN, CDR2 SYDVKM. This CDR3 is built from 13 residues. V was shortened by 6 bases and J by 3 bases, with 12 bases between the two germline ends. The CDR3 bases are TGTGCCAGCAGGCGGCAAAGACTCTACGAGCAGTACTTC. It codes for CASRRQRLYEQYF.